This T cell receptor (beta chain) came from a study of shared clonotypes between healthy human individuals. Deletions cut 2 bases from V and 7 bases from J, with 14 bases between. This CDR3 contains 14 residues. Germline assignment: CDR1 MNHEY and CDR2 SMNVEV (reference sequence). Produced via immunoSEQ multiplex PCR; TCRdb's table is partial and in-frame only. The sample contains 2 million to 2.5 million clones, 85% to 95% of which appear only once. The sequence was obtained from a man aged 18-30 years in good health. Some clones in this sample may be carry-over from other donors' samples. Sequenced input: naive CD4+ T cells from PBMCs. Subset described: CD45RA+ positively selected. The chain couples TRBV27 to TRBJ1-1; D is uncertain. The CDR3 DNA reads TGTGCCAGCAGTTTAGAGTCCTGGACTGGTGAAGCTTTCTTT. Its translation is CASSLESWTGEAFF.